Each of the 19 T cell receptor beta chains below was sequenced from the same sample in a study of Graves' ophthalmopathy and Graves' hyperthyroidism (dated by TCRdb to the late 2010s). Sequencing was performed on an Illumina HiSeq 2000. For repertoire sequencing, the TCR beta CDR3 regions were amplified from RNA transcripts. HTBI primers and the Qiagen OneStep RT-PCR kit were used in a first-round RT-PCR, which was followed by a second-round multiplex PCR, size selection and purification. Clones were called with MiXCR by TCRdb after fastp trimmed the public reads at Q25, and only in-frame beta chains were retained. A single entry per CDR3 protein holds the most common genes and DNA from its merged rows. The sample table contains around 470,000 distinct CDR3 sequences; only one count was recorded for about 15% of them. The ten most abundant clones make up more than 8.5% of the sample. The sequenced sample was blood. The receptors stem from a woman in her 30s with Graves' ophthalmopathy. Donor details come from another sample of the same person, matched by shared clones.

This clonotype was seen repeatedly, ten times or more. The CDR3: CASSDWTGAHDGTEAFF. Written as DNA, the CDR3 is TGTGCCAGCAGTGACTGGACAGGGGCACATGACGGCACTGAAGCTTTCTTT. The chain has TRBV6-4 and TRBJ1-1; 9 bases fit TRBD1. The CDR3 covers 17 residues. Trimming cost V 1 base and J 4 bases; bases outside gene matches: 10. Germline V lookup: CDR1 MRHNA, CDR2 SNTAGT.

In its sample, this clonotype was seen many times. This chain joins TRBV12-3 or TRBV12-4 and TRBJ1-3; TRBD1 aligns across 8 bases. V shed 3 bases, J shed 3 bases, and the junction held 10 bases outside the gene matches. This CDR3 contains 17 residues. CDR3 amino acids: CASSFPPQGASGNTIYF. The CDR3 bases are TGTGCCAGCAGTTTCCCCCCTCAGGGGGCAAGTGGAAACACCATATATTTT.

This clonotype was found many times. V and J are TRBV20-1 and TRBJ1-2; no clear D gene. V was shortened by 6 bases and J by 3 bases, with 11 bases between the two germline ends. There are 12 residues in the CDR3. CDR1 and CDR2 from the germline V gene are DFQATT and SNEGSKA (reference sequence). CDR3 coding DNA: TGCAGTGCCCCTTCCAACGACTATGGCTACACCTTC. It codes for CSAPSNDYGYTF.

This clonotype was recorded at least ten times. The chain joins TRBV7-2 to TRBJ2-7, with D perhaps matching TRBD1 (5 bases). Germline V gives CDR1 SGHTA, CDR2 FQGNSA. The CDR3 is 13 residues long. The ends were cut back, 5 bases at V and 4 bases at J, with 12 bases in the middle. CDR3 residues: CASSPDMRYEQYF. The DNA of the CDR3 is TGTGCCAGCAGCCCGGACATGAGATACGAGCAGTACTTC. Filled out from reference TRBV7-2 and TRBJ2-7, the complete variable domain reads GAGVSQSPSNKVTEKGKDVELRCDPISGHTALYWYRQSLGQGLEFLIYFQGNSAPDKSGLPSDRFSAERTGGSVSTLTIQRTQQEDSAVYLCASSPDMRYEQYFGPGTRLTVT.

Points on this clonotype: This may stem from a read error, because a much larger clone lies one nucleotide away. This sequence joins TRBV12-3 or TRBV12-4 and TRBJ2-7; weak D call: TRBD2 (6 bases). CDR3 length equals 13 residues. Trimming left V 5 bases short and J 6 bases short, with 14 bases between. The CDR3 region is CASSGDWPSEQYF. In DNA form, the CDR3 reads TGTGCCAGCAGTGGGGACTGGCCCTCCGAGCAGTACTTC.

Many counts were recorded for this clonotype. The chain couples TRBV19 to TRBJ2-5; 9 bases align to TRBD2. The CDR3 covers 17 residues. The V segment lost 2 bases and the J segment 0 bases; nucleotides outside the gene matches: 7. The germline V gene has CDR1 LNHDA and CDR2 SQIVND (reference sequence). This chain's CDR3 is CASSIIGGRAYQETQYF. The CDR3 bases are TGTGCCAGTAGTATAATTGGCGGGAGGGCCTACCAAGAGACCCAGTACTTC.

This clonotype has just a few counts. The chain couples TRBV6-1 to TRBJ2-2; 8 nucleotides align to TRBD1. The CDR3 is 15 residues long. The germline CDR1 and CDR2 sequences are MNHNS and SASEGT. V shed 4 bases, J shed 3 bases, and the junction held 4 bases outside the gene matches. This CDR3 is CASSGQGAYTGELFF. The DNA of the CDR3 is TGTGCCAGCAGTGGTCAGGGGGCGTACACCGGGGAGCTGTTTTTT.

This clonotype was seen many times. The chain is built from TRBV27 and TRBJ2-5, with D tentatively TRBD1 (6 bases). The V end was cut by 8 bases, the J end by 3 bases, with 10 bases between. The germline CDR1 and CDR2 sequences are MNHEY and SMNVEV (reference sequence). The CDR3 is 12 amino acids. CDR3: CASAKGEETQYF. The CDR3 DNA is TGTGCCAGCGCGAAGGGGGAAGAGACCCAGTACTTC.

This clonotype was observed many times. This chain connects TRBV28 to TRBJ2-7; D unclear. The CDR3 sequence is 13 residues long. V gave up 6 bases and J gave up 6 bases, with 15 bases separating them. Germline CDR1 MDHEN, CDR2 SYDVKM. DNA of the CDR3: TGTGCCAGCAGCTGGCCCTCACGTGGCGAGCAGTACTTC. Translated: CASSWPSRGEQYF.

The CDR3 here is CASSLVDREFEQYF. CDR3 bases: TGTGCCAGCAGCTTAGTCGACAGGGAATTCGAGCAGTACTTC. The chain carries TRBV7-8 and TRBJ2-7, with TRBD1 matching over 7 bases. The trim removed 1 base at V and 6 bases at J, leaving 6 bases unmatched. Per the germline V gene, CDR1 is SGHVS and CDR2 is FQNEAQ. This CDR3 is built from 14 residues.

There are many counts of this clonotype. The chain employs TRBV6-2 or TRBV6-3 and TRBJ1-1, with D unresolved. The CDR3 extends over 13 amino acids. Trimming removed 0 bases at V and 7 bases at J, with 9 bases between. CDR1 MNHEY and CDR2 SVGEGT come from the germline V gene. The CDR3 protein is CASSYSREVEAFF. The CDR3 DNA reads as TGTGCCAGCAGTTACTCGAGGGAAGTTGAAGCTTTCTTT.

The V and J genes are TRBV12-3 or TRBV12-4 and TRBJ1-1; no firm D call. The ends were cut back, 6 bases at V and 1 base at J, with 9 bases in the middle. The CDR3 is 13 amino acids. The CDR3 here is CASSPGWNTEAFF. The CDR3 nucleotides read TGTGCCAGCAGCCCCGGCTGGAACACTGAAGCTTTCTTT.

This clonotype was picked up many times. The chain joins TRBV28 to TRBJ2-7; possibly TRBD1 or TRBD2 for D (5 bases each). The CDR3 has 13 amino acids. V was clipped by 2 bases and J by 7 bases, with 12 bases between them. CDR1 and CDR2 from the germline V gene are MDHEN and SYDVKM. The CDR3 DNA sequence: TGTGCCAGCAGTTTAACGGGACCGGGGGAGCAGTACTTC. Its translation: CASSLTGPGEQYF.

Many counts were recorded for this clonotype. The V gene is TRBV27, the J gene TRBJ1-3; D unclear. This CDR3 comprises 15 residues. The germline V gene encodes CDR1 MNHEY and CDR2 SMNVEV (reference sequence). Trimming removed 6 bases at V and 2 bases at J, with 14 bases between. The CDR3 protein is CASSRRFKAGNTIYF. The CDR3 DNA is TGTGCCAGCAGCAGGAGGTTTAAGGCTGGAAACACCATATATTTT.

This clonotype was counted at least ten times. The V and J genes are TRBV2 and TRBJ2-7; 8 nucleotides agree with TRBD2. The V segment lost 6 bases and the J segment 0 bases; nucleotides outside the gene matches: 10. Germline V gives CDR1 SNHLY, CDR2 FYNNEI. The CDR3 has 16 residues. The CDR3 reads CASRDPSGSRSYEQYF. The DNA for the CDR3 is TGTGCCAGCAGAGATCCTAGCGGGTCCCGCTCCTACGAGCAGTACTTC.

This clonotype was picked up many times. The rearrangement links TRBV20-1 to TRBJ2-7, with 12 positions matching TRBD2. Germline values: CDR1 DFQATT, CDR2 SNEGSKA (reference sequence). V dropped 4 bases and J dropped 5; count of bases not matched to a gene: 6. The CDR3 has 14 residues. The CDR3 DNA sequence: TGCAGTGCTAACCGACTAGCGGGAGATCACGAGCAGTACTTC. Amino acids: CSANRLAGDHEQYF.

This clonotype was picked up many times. V and J are TRBV12-3 or TRBV12-4 and TRBJ2-7, with no clear D. Between the trimmed V and J ends, which lost 1 base and 3 bases, there was a span of 7 bases. The CDR3 has 13 residues. CDR3 sequence: CASSLVQDYEQYF. CDR3 nucleotide sequence: TGTGCCAGCAGTTTAGTTCAGGACTACGAGCAGTACTTC.

This clonotype was observed at least ten times. The CDR3 coding sequence is TGCGCCAGCAGCCAAGATGGAGCGGGAGACGAGCAGTACTTC. Protein sequence: CASSQDGAGDEQYF. J is TRBJ2-7 and V is TRBV4-1; TRBD2 matches 8 bases. Germline CDR1 reads MGHRA; CDR2 reads YSYEKL. The CDR3 has 14 amino acids. Trimming removed 0 bases from V and 5 bases from J; junction bases left unmatched: 3.

There are many counts of this clonotype. This chain uses TRBV7-3 with TRBJ2-5, with 8 bases aligning to TRBD2. Germline V gives CDR1 SGHTA, CDR2 FQGTGA. The length of the CDR3 is 14 residues. The V and J ends lost 5 bases and 5 bases, in that order; junction bases with no gene match: 7. The CDR3 nucleotides are TGTGCCAGCAGCCCGTCGGGGGGGCTGGAGACCCAGTACTTC. Translation gives CASSPSGGLETQYF.